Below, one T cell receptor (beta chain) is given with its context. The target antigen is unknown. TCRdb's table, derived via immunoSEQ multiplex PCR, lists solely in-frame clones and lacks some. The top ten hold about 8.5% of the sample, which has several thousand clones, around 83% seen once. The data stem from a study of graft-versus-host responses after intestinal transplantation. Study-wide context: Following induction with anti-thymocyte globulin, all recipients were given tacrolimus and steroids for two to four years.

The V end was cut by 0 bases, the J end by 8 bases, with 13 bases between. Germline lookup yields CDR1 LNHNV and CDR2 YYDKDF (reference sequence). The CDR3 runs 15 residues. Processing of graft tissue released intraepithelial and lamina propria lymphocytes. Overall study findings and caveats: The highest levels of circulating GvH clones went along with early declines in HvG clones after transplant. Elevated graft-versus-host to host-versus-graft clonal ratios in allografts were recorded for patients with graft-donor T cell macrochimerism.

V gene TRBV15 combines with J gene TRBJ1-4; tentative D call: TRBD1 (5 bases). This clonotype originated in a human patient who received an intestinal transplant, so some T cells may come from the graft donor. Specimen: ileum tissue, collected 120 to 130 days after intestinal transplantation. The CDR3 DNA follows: TGTGCCACCAGCAGAGACCTAGCTGGGGGGGAAAAACTGTTTTTT. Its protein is CATSRDLAGGEKLFF.